A single sample is the source of the 9 T cell receptor beta chains below, sequenced in a study of Ad26.COV2.S vaccination and SARS-CoV-2 variants. Treatment given: approximately 18 received Ad26.COV2.S at low or high dose, single or two shots; 5 received placebo; per-sample allocation not given. It was on day 63 after the first vaccine or placebo injection that samples were taken. Libraries were prepared by immunoSEQ multiplex PCR; TCRdb keeps only in-frame clonotypes and omits some of them. The sample has about 350,000 clones, 80% to 90% seen once. This sample comprised peripheral blood, obtained in a trial of Ad26.COV2.S vaccine versus placebo. The receptors originated from a person aged 18-60 years who received the Ad26.COV2.S COVID-19 vaccine or a placebo.

The rearrangement links TRBV7-2 to TRBJ2-7; no clear D. Per the germline V gene, CDR1 is SGHTA and CDR2 is FQGNSA. V was clipped by 5 bases and J by 4 bases, with 18 bases between them. CDR3 size: 15 residues. CDR3 nucleotide sequence: TGTGCCAGCAGCCCACAGCCCTCGAGGTCGTACGAGCAGTACTTC. Translation: CASSPQPSRSYEQYF.

CDR3 DNA: TGCGCCAGCAGCCATCCCCTACAGGGAAACACCATATATTTT. As protein: CASSHPLQGNTIYF. This chain uses TRBV4-1 with TRBJ1-3; no clear D gene. The CDR3 runs 14 residues. Deletions cut 3 bases from V and 4 bases from J, with 10 bases between. Germline loops: CDR1 MGHRA, CDR2 YSYEKL.

The rearrangement joins TRBV6-6 to TRBJ1-3, with 8 bases fitting TRBD1. Germline V gene sequence: CDR1 MNHNY, CDR2 SVGAGI (reference sequence). Losses at the gene ends were 6 bases for V and 4 bases for J; bases not matched to a gene: 2. This CDR3 comprises 13 residues. CDR3 in amino acids: CASSQGAGNTIYF. CDR3 DNA sequence: TGTGCCAGCAGCCAGGGGGCCGGAAACACCATATATTTT.

The rearrangement uses TRBV28 and TRBJ2-7; D gene uncertain. Germline assignment: CDR1 MDHEN and CDR2 SYDVKM. The V end was cut by 7 bases, the J end by 0 bases, with 7 bases between. This CDR3 has 12 residues. CDR3 region: CASNPGSYEQYF. In DNA form, the CDR3 reads TGTGCCAGCAATCCGGGCTCCTACGAGCAGTACTTC.

The table lists this clone with a few counts. This sequence joins TRBV19 and TRBJ1-2, with D possibly matching TRBD1 (5 bases). The germline V and J ends were trimmed by 6 bases and 7 bases, with 24 bases remaining between them. The CDR3 extends over 16 amino acids. Germline V gene lookup returns CDR1 LNHDA and CDR2 SQIVND (reference sequence). For the CDR3, the DNA is TGTGCCAGTAGCCCAGACAGTAGCTGGAGGATAGGTGGCTACACCTTC. Translating it yields CASSPDSSWRIGGYTF.

The chain carries TRBV4-3 and TRBJ2-7; D perhaps matches TRBD2 (5 bases). V was pared by 4 bases and J by 6 bases, with 16 bases between. The germline CDR1 and CDR2 sequences are LGHNA and YSLEER. This CDR3 has 14 amino acids. Written as DNA, the CDR3 is TGCGCCAGCAGCCCCATAACACCTGGAGGCGAGCAGTACTTC. It encodes CASSPITPGGEQYF.

The chain combines TRBV5-1 with TRBJ2-1, with D perhaps matching TRBD1 or TRBD2 (5 bases each). Germline lookup yields CDR1 SGHRS and CDR2 YFSETQ. V was clipped by 1 base and J by 2 bases, with 10 bases between them. The CDR3 spans 15 residues. CDR3 in DNA: TGCGCCAGCAGCTTGAATTGGGGGACCTACAATGAGCAGTTCTTC. Translated, it gives CASSLNWGTYNEQFF.

This clone was counted once. This chain joins TRBV27 and TRBJ1-2, with 7 nucleotides matching TRBD1. The CDR3 sequence is 13 residues long. V trimming: 5 bases; J trimming: 8 bases; junction bases outside the gene matches: 8. CDR1 is MNHEY, CDR2 SMNVEV, per germline (reference sequence). CDR3: CASSPLTGEGYTF. The CDR3 DNA reads TGTGCCAGCAGTCCACTAACAGGGGAAGGCTACACCTTC.

The chain combines TRBV6-5 with TRBJ2-7, with TRBD1 matching 8 bases. Germline loops: CDR1 MNHEY, CDR2 SVGAGI. This CDR3 has 15 amino acids. V was pared by 7 bases and J by 2 bases, with 10 bases of the junction left unmatched. The CDR3 reads CASTSQGAGAYEQYF. CDR3 in DNA: TGTGCCAGCACTTCCCAGGGGGCCGGCGCCTACGAGCAGTACTTC.